These 23 T cell receptor beta chains originate from one sample sequenced in a study of blood T cell repertoires in COVID-19. TCRdb's copy holds only in-frame clones and misses some; the assay was immunoSEQ multiplex PCR. This sample has 200,000 to 300,000 clones; roughly 90% occur once, and the top ten carry 2.5% to 3%. The material sequenced was PBMCs or T cells enriched from blood (not recorded which). The source is a woman aged 25 to 39 with acute COVID-19.

The chain links TRBV5-4 to TRBJ2-2; 8 positions agree with TRBD1. CDR1 SGHNT and CDR2 YYREEE come from the germline V gene (reference sequence). The V segment lost 0 bases and the J segment 4 bases; nucleotides outside the gene matches: 2. The CDR3 runs 15 residues. CDR3 bases: TGTGCCAGCAGCTTGGAGCAGGGGGCCACCGGGGAGCTGTTTTTT. As protein: CASSLEQGATGELFF.

The chain uses TRBV6-5 and TRBJ1-5, with D possibly matching TRBD1 (5 bases). Germline values: CDR1 MNHEY, CDR2 SVGAGI. The CDR3 runs to 13 residues. The V gene lost 8 bases and the J gene lost 15 bases, with 23 bases spanning the gap. As DNA, the CDR3 is TGTGCCAGCTTGCCGGCCGCTGGGGACTTCTGGCATTTT. The encoded protein is CASLPAAGDFWHF.

The chain joins TRBV4-3 to TRBJ2-7; perhaps TRBD1 as D (5 bases). The V end lost 1 base, the J end lost 1 base, and 14 bases lay between the germline ends. The CDR3 spans 16 residues. Germline V gene sequence: CDR1 LGHNA, CDR2 YSLEER. The CDR3 loop is CASSQVFPTASYEQYF. The CDR3 DNA follows: TGCGCCAGCAGCCAAGTTTTCCCGACAGCTTCCTACGAGCAGTACTTC.

V and J are TRBV7-9 and TRBJ1-4; D is possibly TRBD1 (6 bases). V gave up 5 bases and J gave up 3 bases, with 10 bases separating them. Germline loops: CDR1 SEHNR, CDR2 FQNEAQ (reference sequence). The CDR3 is 14 amino acids. CDR3 residues: CASSVSGANEKLFF. The CDR3 DNA reads TGTGCCAGCAGCGTCTCAGGGGCTAATGAAAAACTGTTTTTT.

J is TRBJ1-1 and V is TRBV21-1. TRBV21-1 is noted as a pseudogene. CDR3 length: 14 residues. The CDR3 loop reads CASSKEEEGSEAFF. The DNA for the CDR3 is TGTGCCAGCAGCAAAGAGGAGGAAGGGAGTGAAGCTTTCTTT.

The rearrangement links TRBV6-5 to TRBJ2-3, with D possibly matching TRBD2 (5 bases). The CDR3 is 16 amino acids. CDR1 is MNHEY, CDR2 SVGAGI, per germline. V lost 0 bases to trimming and J lost 0 bases, with 10 bases between them. As DNA, the CDR3 is TGTGCCAGCAGTTACTCGAAAAGCGGTAGCACAGATACGCAGTATTTT. This sequence encodes CASSYSKSGSTDTQYF.

The V and J genes are TRBV5-4 and TRBJ2-7; the match to TRBD2 covers 10 bases. The CDR3 loop spans 15 amino acids. Trimming removed 4 bases from V and 5 bases from J; junction bases left unmatched: 9. Germline V gene lookup returns CDR1 SGHNT and CDR2 YYREEE (reference sequence). The CDR3 protein is CASSRAGGPQDEQYF. The CDR3 nucleotides read TGTGCCAGCAGCCGAGCGGGGGGGCCGCAAGACGAGCAGTACTTC.

This chain uses TRBV4-2 with TRBJ2-7; 15 bases align to TRBD2. V was pared by 1 base and J by 3 bases, with 1 base of the junction left unmatched. There are 16 residues in the CDR3. Germline CDR1 and CDR2: LGHNA and YNFKEQ. The CDR3 protein is CASSQGTSGGDYEQYF. Here the CDR3 DNA reads TGTGCCAGCAGCCAAGGGACTAGCGGGGGGGACTACGAGCAGTACTTC.

In nucleotides, the CDR3 is TGTGCCAGCAGCCGACAGAGCTCTGGAAACACCATATATTTT. It specifies CASSRQSSGNTIYF. The chain combines TRBV6-2 or TRBV6-3 with TRBJ1-3, with D possibly being TRBD1 (5 bases). Per germline, CDR1 MNHEY and CDR2 SVGEGT. The CDR3 runs to 14 residues. The V end was cut by 6 bases, the J end by 0 bases, with 9 bases between.

The rearrangement joins TRBV7-8 to TRBJ2-6; D may be TRBD1 (5 bases). Germline V lookup: CDR1 SGHVS, CDR2 FQNEAQ. With 6 bases removed from V and 0 bases from J, the gap between germline ends came to 9 bases. The CDR3 totals 15 residues. The CDR3 protein is CASSLGPSGANVLTF. As DNA, the CDR3 is TGTGCCAGCAGTTTGGGGCCCTCTGGGGCCAACGTCCTGACTTTC.

This sequence joins TRBV7-9 and TRBJ1-6; D gene ambiguous. Germline loops: CDR1 SEHNR, CDR2 FQNEAQ (reference sequence). V gave up 5 bases and J gave up 1 base, with 9 bases separating them. CDR3 size: 15 residues. The CDR3 sequence is CASSRDQSYNSPLHF. The CDR3, as DNA: TGTGCCAGCAGCCGTGATCAGTCCTATAATTCACCCCTCCACTTT.

A single count supports this clone. At the DNA level, this CDR3 is encoded by other sequences in the same sample as well. The chain combines TRBV19 with TRBJ1-2; 9 bases agree with TRBD1. Germline lookup yields CDR1 LNHDA and CDR2 SQIVND (reference sequence). After removal of 3 bases from V and 2 bases from J, the junction contained 7 bases not matched to a gene. The CDR3 spans 16 residues. The CDR3 bases are TGTGCCAGTAGTATCGGGACAGGGTTGGCAAACTATGGCTACACCTTC. Amino acid sequence: CASSIGTGLANYGYTF.

In DNA, the CDR3 is TGTGCCAGCAGCAAAGGTGGCAGGGGGAATCAGCCCCAGCATTTT. Amino acid sequence: CASSKGGRGNQPQHF. The chain carries TRBV21-1 and TRBJ1-5; the listed D gene, TRBD1, was not tested against the DNA. TRBV21-1 constitutes a pseudogene. This CDR3 contains 15 residues.

The chain carries TRBV27 and TRBJ2-1, with a tentative D call TRBD1 (5 bases). The CDR3 is 16 amino acids. From germline, CDR1 is MNHEY and CDR2 SMNVEV (reference sequence). Trimming shortened V by 2 bases and J by 1 base, and 12 bases separated the two germline ends. The CDR3 protein is CASSLIGAYSYNEQFF. For the CDR3, the DNA is TGTGCCAGCAGTTTAATTGGGGCGTATTCCTACAATGAGCAGTTCTTC.

The CDR3 reads CASGSPRASRNTEAFF. The CDR3 nucleotides are TGTGCTAGTGGTTCCCCCAGGGCCTCGAGGAACACTGAAGCTTTCTTT. This sequence joins TRBV12-5 and TRBJ1-1, with a possible D match to TRBD1 (5 bases). The V end lost 4 bases, the J end lost 1 base, and 16 bases lay between the germline ends. In germline, CDR1 is LGHNT, CDR2 FRNRAP. The CDR3 is 16 residues long.

This clone has ten or more counts. V is TRBV10-1 and J is TRBJ1-3; D uncertain. CDR3 length: 15 residues. With 0 bases removed from V and 0 bases from J, the gap between germline ends came to 6 bases. Germline V gene data show CDR1 as WNHNN and CDR2 as SYGVQD (reference sequence). CDR3 DNA sequence: TGCGCCAGCAGTGAGTCGGGCAGCTCTGGAAACACCATATATTTT. Translation: CASSESGSSGNTIYF.

This clone was seen a single time. The chain couples TRBV7-9 to TRBJ1-2; 9 nucleotides agree with TRBD1. This CDR3 contains 15 residues. CDR1 is SEHNR, CDR2 FQNEAQ, per germline (reference sequence). V lost 6 bases to trimming and J lost 3 bases; unmatched junction nucleotides: 8. The CDR3 DNA reads TGTGCCAGCAGACCTAACAGGGGGCAAGACTATGGCTACACCTTC. It yields the protein CASRPNRGQDYGYTF. The variable domain in full, completed from reference TRBV7-9 and TRBJ1-2, reads DTGVSQNPRHKITKRGQNVTFRCDPISEHNRLYWYRQTLGQGPEFLTYFQNEAQLEKSRLLSDRFSAERPKGSFSTLEIQRTEQGDSAMYLCASRPNRGQDYGYTFGSGTRLTVV.

The chain combines TRBV7-8 with TRBJ2-5, with 11 bases identical to TRBD2. The germline V gene has CDR1 SGHVS and CDR2 FQNEAQ. After removal of 0 bases from V and 2 bases from J, the junction contained 5 bases not matched to a gene. This CDR3 contains 17 residues. The CDR3 DNA is TGTGCCAGCAGCTTAGCGCGACTAGCGGGGCGTCAAGAGACCCAGTACTTC. It is translated as CASSLARLAGRQETQYF.

This clone was observed once. V gene TRBV27 combines with J gene TRBJ2-3; D uncertain. CDR1 is MNHEY, CDR2 SMNVEV, per germline (reference sequence). V was cut by 3 bases and J by 3 bases, with 13 bases left in between. The CDR3 sequence is 15 residues long. CDR3 coding DNA: TGTGCCAGCAGTTTTGCACAGTCATTTACAGATACGCAGTATTTT. This gives the protein CASSFAQSFTDTQYF.

The gene calls are TRBV4-3 and TRBJ1-4; the D gene is possibly TRBD1 (6 bases). V was trimmed by 0 bases and J by 7 bases, leaving 12 bases between them. Germline CDR1 and CDR2: LGHNA and YSLEER. The CDR3 covers 15 residues. The CDR3 protein is CASSQDRTVFEKLFF. CDR3 bases: TGCGCCAGCAGCCAAGATCGGACAGTTTTTGAAAAACTGTTTTTT.

This chain connects TRBV7-6 to TRBJ2-2, with D possibly matching TRBD2 (7 bases). Germline V gene data show CDR1 as SGHVS and CDR2 as FNYEAQ. Trimming took off 4 bases at V and 7 bases at J, with 19 bases between the two ends. The CDR3 is 16 amino acids. The CDR3 loop reads CASSSGGYPIDGELFF. CDR3 nucleotides: TGTGCCAGCAGCTCGGGGGGCTACCCGATTGACGGGGAGCTGTTTTTT.

CDR3 DNA: TGTGCCAGCAGTTTATATGGGACTGCCTACGAGCAGTACTTC. Protein sequence: CASSLYGTAYEQYF. This chain joins TRBV27 and TRBJ2-7; maybe TRBD2 (6 bases). V was trimmed by 1 base and J by 2 bases, leaving 9 bases between them. The CDR3 is 14 residues long. Germline CDR1 reads MNHEY; CDR2 reads SMNVEV (reference sequence).

The chain recombines TRBV6-5 with TRBJ2-1, with D unresolved. Germline assignment: CDR1 MNHEY and CDR2 SVGAGI. The V gene lost 0 bases and the J gene lost 4 bases, with 10 bases spanning the gap. This CDR3 spans 15 amino acids. CDR3 sequence (DNA): TGTGCCAGCAGTTACTCGGCAGGCGAGTACAATGAGCAGTTCTTC. It translates to CASSYSAGEYNEQFF.